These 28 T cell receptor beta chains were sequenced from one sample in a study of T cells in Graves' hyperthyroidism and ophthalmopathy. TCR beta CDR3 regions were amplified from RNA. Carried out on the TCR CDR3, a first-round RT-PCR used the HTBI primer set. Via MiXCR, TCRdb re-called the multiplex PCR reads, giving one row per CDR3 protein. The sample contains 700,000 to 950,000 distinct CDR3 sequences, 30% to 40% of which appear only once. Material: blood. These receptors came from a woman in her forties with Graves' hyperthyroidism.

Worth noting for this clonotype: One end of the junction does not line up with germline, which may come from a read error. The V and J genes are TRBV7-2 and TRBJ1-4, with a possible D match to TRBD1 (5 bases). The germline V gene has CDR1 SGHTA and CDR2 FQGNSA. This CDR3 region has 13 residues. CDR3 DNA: TGTGCCGGCAGCCGAAGGGGCAGTGAAAAACTGTTTTTT. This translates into CAGSRRGSEKLFF.

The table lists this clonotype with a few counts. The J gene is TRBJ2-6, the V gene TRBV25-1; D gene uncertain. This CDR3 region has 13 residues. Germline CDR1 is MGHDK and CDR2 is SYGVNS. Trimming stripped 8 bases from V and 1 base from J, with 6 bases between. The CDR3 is CASGISGANVLTF. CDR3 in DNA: TGTGCCAGCGGAATATCTGGGGCCAACGTCCTGACTTTC.

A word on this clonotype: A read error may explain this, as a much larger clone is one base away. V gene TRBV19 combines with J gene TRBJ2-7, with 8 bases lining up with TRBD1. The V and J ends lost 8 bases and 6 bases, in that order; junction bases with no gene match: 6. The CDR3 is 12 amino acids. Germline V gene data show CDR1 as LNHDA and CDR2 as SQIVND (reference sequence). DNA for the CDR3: TGTGCCAGTGGAAAGACAGGGGCCGAGCAGTACTTC. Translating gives CASGKTGAEQYF. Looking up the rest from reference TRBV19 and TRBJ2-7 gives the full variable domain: DGGITQSPKYLFRKEGQNVTLSCEQNLNHDAMYWYRQDPGQGLRLIYYSQIVNDFQKGDIAEGYSVSREKKESFPLTVTSAQKNPTAFYLCASGKTGAEQYFGPGTRLTVT.

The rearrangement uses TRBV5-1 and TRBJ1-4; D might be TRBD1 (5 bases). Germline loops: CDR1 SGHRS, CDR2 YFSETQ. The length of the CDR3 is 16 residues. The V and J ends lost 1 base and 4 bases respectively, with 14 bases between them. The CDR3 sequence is CASSLSPGNFNEKLFF. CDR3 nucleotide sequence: TGCGCCAGCAGCTTGTCCCCAGGGAACTTTAATGAAAAACTGTTTTTT.

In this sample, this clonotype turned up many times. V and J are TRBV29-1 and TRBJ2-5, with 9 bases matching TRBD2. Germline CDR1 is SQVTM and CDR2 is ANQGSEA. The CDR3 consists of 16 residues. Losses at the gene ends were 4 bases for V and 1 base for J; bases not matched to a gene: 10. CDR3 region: CSVVGWTSAFQETQYF. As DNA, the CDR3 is TGCAGCGTTGTTGGCTGGACTAGCGCTTTCCAAGAGACCCAGTACTTC.

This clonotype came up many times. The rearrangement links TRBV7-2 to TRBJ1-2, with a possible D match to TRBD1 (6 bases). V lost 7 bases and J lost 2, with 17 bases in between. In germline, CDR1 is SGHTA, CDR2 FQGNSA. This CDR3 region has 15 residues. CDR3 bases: TGTGCCAGCAATGGAGGAACAGGGAGCAACTATGGCTACACCTTC. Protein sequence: CASNGGTGSNYGYTF. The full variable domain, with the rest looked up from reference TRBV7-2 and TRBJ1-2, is GAGVSQSPSNKVTEKGKDVELRCDPISGHTALYWYRQSLGQGLEFLIYFQGNSAPDKSGLPSDRFSAERTGGSVSTLTIQRTQQEDSAVYLCASNGGTGSNYGYTFGSGTRLTVV.

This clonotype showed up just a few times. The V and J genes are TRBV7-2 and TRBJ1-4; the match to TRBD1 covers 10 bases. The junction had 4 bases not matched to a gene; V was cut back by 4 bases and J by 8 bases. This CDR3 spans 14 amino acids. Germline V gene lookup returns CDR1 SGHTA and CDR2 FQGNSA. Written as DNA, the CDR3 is TGTGCCAGCAGCTACCGGGGACAGGGGGAAAAACTGTTTTTT. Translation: CASSYRGQGEKLFF. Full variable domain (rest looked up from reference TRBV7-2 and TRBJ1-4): GAGVSQSPSNKVTEKGKDVELRCDPISGHTALYWYRQSLGQGLEFLIYFQGNSAPDKSGLPSDRFSAERTGGSVSTLTIQRTQQEDSAVYLCASSYRGQGEKLFFGSGTQLSVL.

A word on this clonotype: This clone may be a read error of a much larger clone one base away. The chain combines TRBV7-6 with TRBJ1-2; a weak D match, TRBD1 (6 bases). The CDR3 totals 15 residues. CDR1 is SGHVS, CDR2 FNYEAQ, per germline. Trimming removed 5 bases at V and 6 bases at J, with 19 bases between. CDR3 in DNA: TGTGCCAGCAGCCCCCGGAGCCAGGGGTCTGATGGCTACACCTTC. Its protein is CASSPRSQGSDGYTF.

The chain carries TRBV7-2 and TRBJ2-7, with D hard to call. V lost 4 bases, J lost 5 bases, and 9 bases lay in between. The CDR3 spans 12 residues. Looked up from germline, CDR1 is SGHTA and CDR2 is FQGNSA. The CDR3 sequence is CASSYTAHEQYF. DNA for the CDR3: TGTGCCAGCAGCTATACAGCCCACGAGCAGTACTTC.

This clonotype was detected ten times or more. The CDR3 protein is CATSRDWTSVYEQYF. In nucleotides, the CDR3 is TGTGCCACCAGCAGAGATTGGACTAGTGTCTACGAGCAGTACTTC. The genes are TRBV15 and TRBJ2-7; 7 nucleotides match TRBD2. Germline values: CDR1 LNHNV, CDR2 YYDKDF (reference sequence). Trimming removed 0 bases from V and 3 bases from J; junction bases left unmatched: 5. The CDR3 consists of 15 residues.

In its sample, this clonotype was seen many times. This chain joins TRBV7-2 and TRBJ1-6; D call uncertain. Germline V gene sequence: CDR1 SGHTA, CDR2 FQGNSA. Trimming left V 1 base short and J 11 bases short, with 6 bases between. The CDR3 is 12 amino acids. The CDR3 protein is CASSLVQTPLHF. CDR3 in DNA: TGTGCCAGCAGCTTAGTACAGACACCCCTCCACTTT.

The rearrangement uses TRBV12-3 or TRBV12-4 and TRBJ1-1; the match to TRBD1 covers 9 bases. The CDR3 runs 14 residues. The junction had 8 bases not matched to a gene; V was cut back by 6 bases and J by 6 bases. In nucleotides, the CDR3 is TGTGCCAGCAGCCGAACAGGGGGCAGGGCTGAAGCTTTCTTT. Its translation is CASSRTGGRAEAFF.

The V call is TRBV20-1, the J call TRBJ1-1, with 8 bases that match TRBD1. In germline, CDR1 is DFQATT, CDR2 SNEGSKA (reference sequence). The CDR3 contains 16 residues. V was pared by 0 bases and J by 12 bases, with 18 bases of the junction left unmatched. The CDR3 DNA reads TGCAGTGCTAGAGATAAAAGACAGGGGCGCTTTCTCTTGCCTTTCTTT. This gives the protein CSARDKRQGRFLLPFF.

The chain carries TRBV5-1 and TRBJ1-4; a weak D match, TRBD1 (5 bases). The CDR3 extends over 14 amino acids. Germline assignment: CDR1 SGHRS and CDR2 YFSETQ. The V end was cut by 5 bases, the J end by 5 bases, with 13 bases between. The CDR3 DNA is TGCGCCAGCAGGGTAGGACGGACAAATGAAAAACTGTTTTTT. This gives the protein CASRVGRTNEKLFF.

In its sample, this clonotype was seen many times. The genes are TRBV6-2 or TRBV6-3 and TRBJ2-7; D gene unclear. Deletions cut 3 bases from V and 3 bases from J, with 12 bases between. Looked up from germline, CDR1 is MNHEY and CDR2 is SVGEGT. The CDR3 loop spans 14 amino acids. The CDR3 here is CASSYLRGYYEQYF. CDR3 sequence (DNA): TGTGCCAGCAGTTATTTGCGTGGTTACTACGAGCAGTACTTC.

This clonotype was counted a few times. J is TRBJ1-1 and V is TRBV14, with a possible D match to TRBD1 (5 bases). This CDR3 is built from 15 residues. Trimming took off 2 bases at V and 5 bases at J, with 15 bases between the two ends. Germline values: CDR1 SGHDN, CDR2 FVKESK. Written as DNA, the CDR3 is TGTGCCAGCAGCCAACTAGGGAGCGGGGGGACTGAAGCTTTCTTT. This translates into CASSQLGSGGTEAFF.

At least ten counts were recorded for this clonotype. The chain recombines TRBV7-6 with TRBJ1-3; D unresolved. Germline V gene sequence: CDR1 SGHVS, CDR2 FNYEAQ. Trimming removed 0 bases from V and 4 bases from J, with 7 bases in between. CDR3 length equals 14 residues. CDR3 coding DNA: TGTGCCAGCAGCTTAGCTCCCCCCGGAAACACCATATATTTT. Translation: CASSLAPPGNTIYF.

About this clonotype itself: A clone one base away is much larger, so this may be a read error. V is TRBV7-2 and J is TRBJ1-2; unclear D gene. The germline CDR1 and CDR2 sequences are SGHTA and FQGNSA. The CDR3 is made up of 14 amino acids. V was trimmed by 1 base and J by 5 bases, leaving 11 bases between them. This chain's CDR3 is CASSLGRAGYGYTF. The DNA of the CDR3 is TGTGCCAGCAGCTTAGGTAGGGCCGGTTATGGCTACACCTTC.

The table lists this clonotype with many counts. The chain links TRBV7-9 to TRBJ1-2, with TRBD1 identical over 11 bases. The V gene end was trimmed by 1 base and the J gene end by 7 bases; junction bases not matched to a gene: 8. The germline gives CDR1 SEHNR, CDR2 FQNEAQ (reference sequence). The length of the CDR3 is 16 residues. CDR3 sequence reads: CASSLDRTGGAGGYTF. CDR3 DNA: TGTGCCAGCAGCTTAGATCGGACAGGGGGCGCAGGTGGCTACACCTTC.

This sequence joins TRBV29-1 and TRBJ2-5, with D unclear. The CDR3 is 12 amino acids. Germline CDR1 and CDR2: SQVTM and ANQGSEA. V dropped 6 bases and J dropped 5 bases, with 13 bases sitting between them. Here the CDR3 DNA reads TGCAGCGTCTACGGACGGACGGAGACCCAGTACTTC. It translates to CSVYGRTETQYF.

The chain's CDR3 is CASIKPGTGFTGELFF. The CDR3 DNA sequence: TGTGCCAGCATCAAACCCGGGACGGGCTTCACCGGGGAGCTGTTTTTT. The chain joins TRBV10-3 to TRBJ2-2; D tentatively reads TRBD1 or TRBD2 (5 bases each). Germline values: CDR1 ENHRY, CDR2 SYGVKD. The germline V and J ends were trimmed by 10 bases and 4 bases, with 22 bases remaining between them. CDR3 length equals 16 residues.

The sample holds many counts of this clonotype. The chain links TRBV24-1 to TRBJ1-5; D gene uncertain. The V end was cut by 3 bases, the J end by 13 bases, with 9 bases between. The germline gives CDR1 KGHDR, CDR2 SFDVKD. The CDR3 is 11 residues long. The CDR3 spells CATSDGRSQHF. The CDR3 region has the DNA TGTGCCACCAGTGATGGACGGTCACAGCATTTT.

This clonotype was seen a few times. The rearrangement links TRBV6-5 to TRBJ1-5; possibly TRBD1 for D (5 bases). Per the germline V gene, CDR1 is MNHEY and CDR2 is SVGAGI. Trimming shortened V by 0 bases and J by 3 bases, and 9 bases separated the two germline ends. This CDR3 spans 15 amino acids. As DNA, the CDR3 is TGTGCCAGCAGTTACTCTGGGGACCTCAATCAGCCCCAGCATTTT. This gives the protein CASSYSGDLNQPQHF.

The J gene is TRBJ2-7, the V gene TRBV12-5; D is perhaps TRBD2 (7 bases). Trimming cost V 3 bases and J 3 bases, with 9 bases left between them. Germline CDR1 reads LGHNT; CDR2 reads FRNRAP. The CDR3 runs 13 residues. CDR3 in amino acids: CASGLGGVYEQYF. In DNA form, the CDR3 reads TGTGCTAGTGGTTTAGGGGGGGTCTACGAGCAGTACTTC.

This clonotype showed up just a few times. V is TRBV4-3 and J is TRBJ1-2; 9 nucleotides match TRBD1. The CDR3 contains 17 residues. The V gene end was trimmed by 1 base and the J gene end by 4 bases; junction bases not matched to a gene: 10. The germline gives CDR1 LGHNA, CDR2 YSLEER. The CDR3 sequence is CASSQAGTGGAGYGYTF. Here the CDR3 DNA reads TGCGCCAGCAGCCAAGCGGGAACAGGGGGCGCGGGCTATGGCTACACCTTC.

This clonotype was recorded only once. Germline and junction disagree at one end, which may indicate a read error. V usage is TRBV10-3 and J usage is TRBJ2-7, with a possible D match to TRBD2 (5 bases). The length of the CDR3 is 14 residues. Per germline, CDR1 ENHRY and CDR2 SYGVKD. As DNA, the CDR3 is TGTGCCAGCAGTCCGCTAGCTACGACTCGGGAGCAGTACTTC. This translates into CASSPLATTREQYF.

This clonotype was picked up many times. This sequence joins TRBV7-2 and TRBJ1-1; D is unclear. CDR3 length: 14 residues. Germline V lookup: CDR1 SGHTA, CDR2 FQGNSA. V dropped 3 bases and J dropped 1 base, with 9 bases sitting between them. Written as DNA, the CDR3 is TGTGCCAGCAGCTTCCCCGAGGCGAACACTGAAGCTTTCTTT. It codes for CASSFPEANTEAFF.

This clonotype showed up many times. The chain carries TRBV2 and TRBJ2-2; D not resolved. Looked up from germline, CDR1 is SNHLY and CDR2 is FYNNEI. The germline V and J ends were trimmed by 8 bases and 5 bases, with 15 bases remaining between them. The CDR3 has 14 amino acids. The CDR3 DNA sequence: TGTGCCAGCTTGTGGAACATAGTGACCGGGGAGCTGTTTTTT. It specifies CASLWNIVTGELFF. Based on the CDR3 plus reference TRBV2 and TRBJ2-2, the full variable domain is EPEVTQTPSHQVTQMGQEVILRCVPISNHLYFYWYRQILGQKVEFLVSFYNNEISEKSEIFDDQFSVERPDGSNFTLKIRSTKLEDSAMYFCASLWNIVTGELFFGEGSRLTVL.